This T cell receptor beta chain is from a study of patients and donors after allogeneic stem cell transplantation. TCRdb called the RT-PCR reads again in MiXCR, with one record for every CDR3 protein. The sample includes 80,000 to 90,000 distinct CDR3 sequences, about 48% of them seen just once. The CDR3 runs to 15 residues. The germline V gene has CDR1 MNHEY and CDR2 SMNVEV (reference sequence). Trimming removed 3 bases at V and 2 bases at J, with 11 bases between. A few counts support this clonotype. The chain carries TRBV27 and TRBJ1-5; a possible D gene is TRBD1 (6 bases). This receptor was taken from a human donor who was either an allogeneic HSCT recipient or a stem cell or donor lymphocyte infusion donor (not recorded which). It is not recorded whose cells these are; they may come from a transplant donor. The sequencing sample was made of blood, either unsorted or a sorted T cell fraction (not recorded which). The CDR3 nucleotides read TGTGCCAGCAGTTTCCAGGGGTCGGGCAATCAGCCCCAGCATTTT. Its translation: CASSFQGSGNQPQHF.